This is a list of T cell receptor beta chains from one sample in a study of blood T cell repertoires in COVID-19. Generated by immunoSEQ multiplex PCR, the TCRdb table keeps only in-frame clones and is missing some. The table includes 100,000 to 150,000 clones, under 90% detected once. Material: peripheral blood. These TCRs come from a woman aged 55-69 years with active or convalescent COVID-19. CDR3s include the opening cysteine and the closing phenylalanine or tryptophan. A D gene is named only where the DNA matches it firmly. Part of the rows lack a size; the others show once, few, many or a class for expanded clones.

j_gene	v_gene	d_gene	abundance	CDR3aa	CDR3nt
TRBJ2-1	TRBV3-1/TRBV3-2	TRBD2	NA	CASSQDFAGGREQFF	TGTGCCAGCAGCCAAGATTTCGCGGGAGGGCGTGAGCAGTTCTTC
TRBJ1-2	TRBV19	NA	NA	CASRGGSVDRSGYTF	TGTGCCAGTAGAGGGGGAAGCGTGGACAGATCGGGCTACACCTTC
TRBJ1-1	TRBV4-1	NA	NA	CASSQVLGASTEAFF	TGCGCCAGCAGCCAAGTTTTAGGGGCGAGTACTGAAGCTTTCTTT
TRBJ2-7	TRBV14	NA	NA	CASSQPSGSGSGYHYEQYF	TGTGCCAGCAGCCAGCCCTCGGGGTCAGGAAGTGGTTATCACTACGAGCAGTACTTC
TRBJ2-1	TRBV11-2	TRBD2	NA	CASSSKREGGNEQFF	TGTGCCAGCAGCTCCAAGCGGGAGGGCGGTAATGAGCAGTTCTTC
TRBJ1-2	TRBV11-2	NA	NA	CASSLERGPYGYTF	TGTGCCAGCAGCTTAGAGCGAGGCCCCTATGGCTACACCTTC
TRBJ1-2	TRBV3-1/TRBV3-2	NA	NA	CASSQGQSPNYGYTF	TGTGCCAGCAGCCAAGGACAGAGTCCTAACTATGGCTACACCTTC
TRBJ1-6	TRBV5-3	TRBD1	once	CARSLVRQGTSPLHF	TGTGCCAGAAGCTTGGTTCGACAGGGAACCTCACCCCTCCACTTT
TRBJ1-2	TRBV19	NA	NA	CASSISAGVTNYGYTF	TGTGCCAGTAGTATATCCGCCGGAGTGACTAACTATGGCTACACCTTC
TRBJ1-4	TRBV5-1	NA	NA	CASSLDSPNEKLFF	TGCGCCAGCAGCTTGGACAGCCCAAATGAAAAACTGTTTTTT
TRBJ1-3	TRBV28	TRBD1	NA	CASSPPGTGGSGNTIYF	TGTGCCAGCAGCCCTCCCGGGACAGGGGGCAGTGGAAACACCATATATTTT
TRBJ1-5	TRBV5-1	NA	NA	CASSLGGSSNQPQHF	TGCGCCAGCAGCTTGGGAGGGTCCAGCAATCAGCCCCAGCATTTT
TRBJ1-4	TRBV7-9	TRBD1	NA	CASSLTRPGQGSEKLFF	TGTGCCAGCAGCTTAACGCGGCCGGGACAGGGGAGTGAAAAACTGTTTTTT
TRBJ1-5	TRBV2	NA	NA	CASKVEQGHQPQHF	TGTGCCAGCAAGGTCGAACAGGGTCACCAGCCCCAGCATTTT
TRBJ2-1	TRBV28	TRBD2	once	CASSAGTGLAGPSSYNEQFF	TGTGCCAGCAGTGCCGGAACGGGACTAGCGGGACCTAGCTCCTACAATGAGCAGTTCTTC
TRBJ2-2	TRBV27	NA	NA	CASSPRTASVGGELFF	TGTGCCAGCAGCCCCAGGACGGCTAGCGTCGGCGGGGAGCTGTTTTTT
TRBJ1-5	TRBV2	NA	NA	CASTRGRHQPQHF	TGTGCCAGCACCAGGGGCCGTCATCAGCCCCAGCATTTT
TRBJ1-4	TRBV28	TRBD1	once	CASSLTGGGNEKLFF	TGTGCCAGCAGTCTAACAGGGGGAGGTAATGAAAAACTGTTTTTT
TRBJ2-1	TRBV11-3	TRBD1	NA	CASSIDGTGVLFF	TGTGCCAGCAGTATAGATGGGACAGGGGTATTGTTCTTC
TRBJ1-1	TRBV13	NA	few	CASSQLEVTEAFF	TGTGCCAGCAGCCAATTAGAAGTCACTGAAGCTTTCTTT
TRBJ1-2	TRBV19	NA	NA	CASETDYGYTF	TGTGCCAGTGAGACTGATTATGGCTACACCTTC
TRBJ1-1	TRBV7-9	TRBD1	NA	CASSPDRNAFF	TGTGCCAGCAGCCCGGACAGGAACGCTTTCTTT
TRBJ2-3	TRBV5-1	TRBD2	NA	CASSRTGGSSGLTDTQYF	TGCGCCAGCAGCAGAACGGGAGGGTCTAGCGGACTCACAGATACGCAGTATTTT
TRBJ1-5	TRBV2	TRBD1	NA	CASSTDRGGNQPQHF	TGTGCCAGCAGTACGGACAGGGGTGGCAATCAGCCCCAGCATTTT
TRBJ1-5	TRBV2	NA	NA	CASSGYSNQPQHF	TGTGCCAGCAGTGGTTATAGCAATCAGCCCCAGCATTTT
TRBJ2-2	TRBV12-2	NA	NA	CASRPRGGLAGTWCPGELFF	TGTGCAAGTCGCCCGAGAGGGGGACTAGCGGGAACGTGGTGTCCCGGGGAGCTGTTTTTT
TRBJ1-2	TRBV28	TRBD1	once	CASSTPATGTGANYGYTF	TGTGCCAGCAGTACCCCCGCCACCGGGACAGGGGCTAACTATGGCTACACCTTC
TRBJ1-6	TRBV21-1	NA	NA	CASSMDRDDSPLHF	TGTGCCAGCAGTATGGACAGGGATGATTCACCCCTCCACTTT
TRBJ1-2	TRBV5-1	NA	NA	CASSFYNREKPGYTF	TGCGCCAGCAGCTTTTATAACCGGGAGAAGCCTGGCTACACCTTC
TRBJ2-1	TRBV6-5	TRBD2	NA	CASCWGGGNYNEQFF	TGTGCCAGCTGCTGGGGCGGGGGGAACTACAATGAGCAGTTCTTC
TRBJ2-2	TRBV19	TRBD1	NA	CASSMEGQGGTGELFF	TGTGCCAGTAGTATGGAGGGACAGGGGGGCACCGGGGAGCTGTTTTTT
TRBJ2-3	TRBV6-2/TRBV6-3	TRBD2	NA	CASSSPSGASTDTQYF	TGTGCCAGCAGTTCGCCTAGCGGGGCTAGCACAGATACGCAGTATTTT
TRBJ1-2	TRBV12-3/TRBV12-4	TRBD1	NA	CASSKQGGYGYTF	TGTGCCAGCAGTAAACAGGGGGGCTATGGCTACACCTTC
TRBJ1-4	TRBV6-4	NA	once	CASSRNRNEKLFF	TGTGCCAGCAGCAGAAACAGGAATGAAAAACTGTTTTTT
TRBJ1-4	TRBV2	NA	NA	CASRARQGTNEKLFF	TGTGCCAGCAGGGCCCGGCAGGGAACTAATGAAAAACTGTTTTTT
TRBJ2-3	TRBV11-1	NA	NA	CASSLVWEPSTDTQYF	TGTGCCAGCAGCTTAGTGTGGGAGCCTAGCACAGATACGCAGTATTTT
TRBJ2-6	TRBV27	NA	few	CASRMGAEWANVLTF	TGTGCCAGCAGGATGGGGGCTGAATGGGCCAACGTCCTGACTTTC
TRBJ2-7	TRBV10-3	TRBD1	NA	CAISRDRVGYEQYF	TGTGCCATCAGTCGGGACAGGGTGGGTTACGAGCAGTACTTC
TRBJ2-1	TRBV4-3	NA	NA	CASSQPGSIYNEQFF	TGCGCCAGCAGCCAGCCGGGATCTATTTACAATGAGCAGTTCTTC
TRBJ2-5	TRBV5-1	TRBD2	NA	CASSYSGGRETQYF	TGCGCCAGCAGCTATAGCGGGGGTAGGGAGACCCAGTACTTC
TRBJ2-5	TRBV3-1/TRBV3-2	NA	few	CASSRTVSSVETQYF	TGTGCCAGCAGCCGGACCGTTTCTAGCGTAGAGACCCAGTACTTC
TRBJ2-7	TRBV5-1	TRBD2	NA	CASSLGLAGVSYEQYF	TGCGCCAGCAGCTTGGGACTAGCGGGAGTCTCCTACGAGCAGTACTTC
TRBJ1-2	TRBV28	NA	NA	CASSPTRAGSRSYTF	TGTGCCAGCAGTCCGACCAGGGCAGGGTCTAGGAGCTACACCTTC
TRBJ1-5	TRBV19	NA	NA	CASSIPPTSIHQPQHF	TGTGCCAGTAGTATTCCCCCCACCAGTATCCATCAGCCCCAGCATTTT
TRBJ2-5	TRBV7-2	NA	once	CASSLGLLQETQYF	TGTGCCAGCAGCTTAGGGCTGCTCCAAGAGACCCAGTACTTC
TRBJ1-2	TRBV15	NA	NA	CATSRVSGLGGYTF	TGTGCCACCAGCAGAGTGTCAGGGTTGGGCGGCTACACCTTC
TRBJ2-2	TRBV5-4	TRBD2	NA	CASSSPGLAIFANTGELFF	TGTGCCAGCAGCTCACCGGGACTAGCGATATTCGCGAACACCGGGGAGCTGTTTTTT
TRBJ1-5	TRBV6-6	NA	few	CASSYGQQPQHF	TGTGCCAGCAGTTACGGTCAGCAGCCCCAGCATTTT
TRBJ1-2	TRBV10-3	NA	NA	CAISESRADYGYTF	TGTGCCATCAGTGAGTCCAGGGCGGACTATGGCTACACCTTC
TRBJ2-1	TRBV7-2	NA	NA	CASSLDGGRGREQFF	TGTGCCAGCAGCTTAGACGGGGGGCGGGGTAGGGAGCAGTTCTTC
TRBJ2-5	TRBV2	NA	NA	CASSIVETQYF	TGTGCCAGCAGTATAGTAGAGACCCAGTACTTC
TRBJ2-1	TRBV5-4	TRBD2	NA	CASSPGLAETNEQFF	TGTGCCAGCAGCCCGGGACTAGCGGAGACTAATGAGCAGTTCTTC
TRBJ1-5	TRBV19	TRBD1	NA	CASRPGQQRNQPQHF	TGTGCCAGTAGACCGGGACAGCAAAGGAATCAGCCCCAGCATTTT